The rows below give T cell receptor beta chains drawn from one sample of a study of OX40 agonist ivuxolimab in advanced cancers. Measured with immunoSEQ multiplex PCR; TCRdb has only the in-frame clones, and not every one. Of around 92,000 clones listed, approximately 94% are singletons. The sample was CD4+ or CD8+ T cells sorted from blood, taken in a trial of the OX40 agonist ivuxolimab. The origin of the receptors is an adult with an advanced solid tumor such as melanoma, head and neck, liver or kidney cancer. The CDR3 runs from the conserved cysteine through the conserved F or W. The D gene is left open where the match is weak. Not all rows give a size; the values are once, few, many and, for expanded clones, a class.

d_call	clone_size	j_call	cdr3_length	v_call	cdr3_nt	cdr3_aa
TRBD1	.	TRBJ1-2	16	TRBV28	TGTGCCAGCAACAGGGGGACCTCTGCTCAATCCTATGGCTACACCTTC	CASNRGTSAQSYGYTF
.	few	TRBJ1-1	12	TRBV9	TGTGCCAGCAGCGTTGGGGAATCTAAAGCTTTCTTT	CASSVGESKAFF
TRBD1	.	TRBJ2-2	16	TRBV5-1	TGCGCCAGCAGCTGGGGACAGGGCTCCAACACCGGGGAGCTGTTTTTT	CASSWGQGSNTGELFF
TRBD2	.	TRBJ2-3	17	TRBV15	TGTGCCACCAGCGGAGGGGTCAGCGGGACCTACACAGATACGCAGTATTTT	CATSGGVSGTYTDTQYF
.	.	TRBJ2-7	12	TRBV7-2	TGTGCCAGCAGCTTACCAAGCTACGAGCAGTACTTC	CASSLPSYEQYF
.	once	TRBJ1-2	14	TRBV5-4	TGTGCCAGCAGCTTAAAGGGACTCAACTATGGCTACACCTTC	CASSLKGLNYGYTF
.	.	TRBJ2-7	14	TRBV4-1	TGCGCCAGCAGCCAAGAGGGACTTCACTACGAGCAGTACTTC	CASSQEGLHYEQYF
.	once	TRBJ2-5	15	TRBV27	TGTGCCAGCAGTTTTTGGGGGAGCCACCAAGAGACCCAGTACTTC	CASSFWGSHQETQYF
.	.	TRBJ1-1	10	TRBV6-1	TGTGCCAGTCGGATCGCTGAAGCTTTCTTT	CASRIAEAFF
.	.	TRBJ1-1	12	TRBV7-9	TGTGCCAGCAGCCATGGGGACACTGAAGCTTTCTTT	CASSHGDTEAFF
.	.	TRBJ2-5	13	TRBV2	TGTGCCAGCAGTCGGGGCTCCGTGGAGACCCAGTACTTC	CASSRGSVETQYF
.	.	TRBJ2-7	14	TRBV27	TGTGCCAGCCAGCCCTGGCCGGGGCGGAGGGAGCAGTACTTC	CASQPWPGRREQYF
.	.	TRBJ1-1	11	TRBV19	TGTGCCAGCAGGGGGAACACTGAAGCTTTCTTT	CASRGNTEAFF
TRBD1	.	TRBJ1-2	14	TRBV18	TGTGCCAGCTCACTGGACAGGGCGAACTATGGCTACACCTTC	CASSLDRANYGYTF
.	.	TRBJ1-3	14	TRBV6-5	TGTGCCAGCAGTCGGAGGGATGTTGGAAACACCATATATTTT	CASSRRDVGNTIYF
.	.	TRBJ1-5	15	TRBV6-6	TGTGCCAGCAGTTACTCGATCGAGCCGGGTCAGCCCCAGCATTTT	CASSYSIEPGQPQHF
TRBD1	.	TRBJ2-7	14	TRBV28	TGTGCCAGCAGTTTACCGGGACAGGGCTACGAGCAGTACTTC	CASSLPGQGYEQYF
TRBD2	.	TRBJ2-7	17	TRBV19	TGTGCCAGTAGTATAAGACTAGCGGGAGAGGTAACCTACGAGCAGTACTTC	CASSIRLAGEVTYEQYF
.	.	TRBJ1-1	15	TRBV6-5	TGTGCCAGCAGTTACTGGGTGGGGGGTGGCACTGAAGCTTTCTTT	CASSYWVGGGTEAFF
.	.	TRBJ2-7	17	TRBV5-1	TGCGCCAGCAGCTTGGGTACGACATCTGGGGGAATGGACGAGCAGTACTTC	CASSLGTTSGGMDEQYF
.	once	TRBJ1-3	17	TRBV7-8	TGTGCCAGCAGCTTAGTGGCGAGGGCAAACTCTGGAAACACCATATATTTT	CASSLVARANSGNTIYF
.	.	TRBJ2-1	14	TRBV11-3	TGTGCCAGCAGCCCAGGTCGGGGCTACAATGAGCAGTTCTTC	CASSPGRGYNEQFF
TRBD1	.	TRBJ1-2	13	TRBV5-6	TGTGCCAGCACCCCGGACAGGGTCTATGGCTACACCTTC	CASTPDRVYGYTF
.	once	TRBJ1-1	16	TRBV23-1	TGCGCCAGCAGTCATTACGCCTTGGGGGCGAACACTGAAGCTTTCTTT	CASSHYALGANTEAFF
.	.	TRBJ2-3	12	TRBV29-1	TGCAGCGTTGTAGCTATCACAGATACGCAGTATTTT	CSVVAITDTQYF
.	.	TRBJ2-1	17	TRBV5-8	TGTGCCAGCAGCTTTTGGGGTTGGCGGAGTAGGAACAATGAGCAGTTCTTC	CASSFWGWRSRNNEQFF
.	.	TRBJ1-6	14	TRBV5-6	TGTGCCAGCAGCTTGGAACGGGGCGATTCACCCCTCCACTTT	CASSLERGDSPLHF
.	.	TRBJ2-7	13	TRBV5-1	TGCGCCAGCAGTCGACCGCAGTCCTACGAGCAGTACTTC	CASSRPQSYEQYF
.	.	TRBJ1-4	15	TRBV25-1	TGTGCCAGCAGTGAACGGGGGGCTGCTAATGAAAAACTGTTTTTT	CASSERGAANEKLFF
.	.	TRBJ2-7	15	TRBV27	TGTGCCAGCAGCCTAACAGGGTTGGGCTCCTACGAGCAGTACTTC	CASSLTGLGSYEQYF